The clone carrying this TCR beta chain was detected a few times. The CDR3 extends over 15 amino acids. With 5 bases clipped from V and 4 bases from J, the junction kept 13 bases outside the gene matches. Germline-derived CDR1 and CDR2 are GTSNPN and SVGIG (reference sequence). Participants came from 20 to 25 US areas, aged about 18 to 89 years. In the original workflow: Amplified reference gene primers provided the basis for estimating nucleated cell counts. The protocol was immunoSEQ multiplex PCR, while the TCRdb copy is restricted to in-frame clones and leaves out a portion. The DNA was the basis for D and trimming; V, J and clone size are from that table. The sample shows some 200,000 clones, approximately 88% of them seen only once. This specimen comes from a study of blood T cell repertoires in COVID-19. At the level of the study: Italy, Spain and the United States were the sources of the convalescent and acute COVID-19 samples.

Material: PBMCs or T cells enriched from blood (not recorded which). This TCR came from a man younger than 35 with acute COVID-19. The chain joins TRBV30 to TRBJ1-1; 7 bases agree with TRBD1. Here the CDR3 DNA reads TGTGCCTGGGTTAGACAGGGAGGCTTTACCACTGAAGCTTTCTTT. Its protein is CAWVRQGGFTTEAFF. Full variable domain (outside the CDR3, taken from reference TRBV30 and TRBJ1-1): SQTIHQWPATLVQPVGSPLSLECTVEGTSNPNLYWYRQAAGRGLQLLFYSVGIGQISSEVPQNLSASRPQDRQFILSSKKLLLSDSGFYLCAWVRQGGFTTEAFFGQGTRLTVV.